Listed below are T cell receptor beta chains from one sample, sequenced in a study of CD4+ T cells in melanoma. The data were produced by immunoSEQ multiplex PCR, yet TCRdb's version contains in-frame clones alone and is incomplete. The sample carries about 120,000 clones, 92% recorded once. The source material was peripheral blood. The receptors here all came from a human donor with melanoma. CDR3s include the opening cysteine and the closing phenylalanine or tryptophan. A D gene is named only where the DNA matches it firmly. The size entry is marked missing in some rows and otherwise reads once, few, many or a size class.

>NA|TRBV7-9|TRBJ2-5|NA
CASSLEGGAAGAQETQYF
TGTGCCAGCAGCTTAGAGGGTGGGGCGGCAGGGGCCCAAGAGACCCAGTACTTC
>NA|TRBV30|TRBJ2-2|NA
CAWSGGYRAGELFF
TGTGCCTGGAGTGGAGGTTACAGGGCCGGGGAGCTGTTTTTT
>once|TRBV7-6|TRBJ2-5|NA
CASSLSTSETQYF
TGTGCCAGCAGCCTTTCAACGTCGGAGACCCAGTACTTC
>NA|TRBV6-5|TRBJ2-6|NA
CASGRLSGANVLTF
TGTGCCAGCGGCCGGCTCTCTGGGGCCAACGTCCTGACTTTC
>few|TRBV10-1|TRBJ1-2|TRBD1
CASRGRDRVYGYTF
TGCGCCAGCAGAGGCAGGGACAGGGTCTATGGCTACACCTTC
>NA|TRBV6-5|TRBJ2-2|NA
CASRRPGVTGELFF
TGTGCCAGCAGACGCCCGGGGGTCACCGGGGAGCTGTTTTTT
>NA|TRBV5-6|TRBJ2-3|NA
CASSFLYGGNTDTQYF
TGTGCCAGCAGTTTTTTGTATGGGGGAAACACAGATACGCAGTATTTT
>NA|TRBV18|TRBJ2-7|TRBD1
CASSPGTGDSYEQYF
TGTGCCAGCTCACCAGGGACAGGGGACTCCTACGAGCAGTACTTC
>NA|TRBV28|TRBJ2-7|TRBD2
CASSYGLAGFEQYF
TGTGCCAGCAGTTACGGACTAGCGGGGTTTGAGCAGTACTTC
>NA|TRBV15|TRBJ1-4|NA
CATSRGDQTNEKLFF
TGTGCCACCAGCAGAGGGGATCAAACTAATGAAAAACTGTTTTTT
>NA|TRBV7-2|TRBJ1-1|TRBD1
CASTRGRDSTEAFF
TGTGCCAGCACTCGGGGGAGGGACAGCACTGAAGCTTTCTTT
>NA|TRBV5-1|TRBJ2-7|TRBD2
CASSSTSGGTYEQYF
TGCGCCAGCAGCTCTACTAGCGGAGGGACCTACGAGCAGTACTTC
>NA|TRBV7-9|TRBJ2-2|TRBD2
CASSLWNGGGTGELFF
TGTGCCAGCAGCTTATGGAACGGGGGAGGGACCGGGGAGCTGTTTTTT
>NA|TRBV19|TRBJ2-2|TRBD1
CASSGQGIGELFF
TGTGCCAGTAGCGGACAGGGGATCGGGGAGCTGTTTTTT